Each of the 27 T cell receptor beta chains below was sequenced from the same sample in a study of cytomegalovirus exposure and HLA in healthy donors. The PCR ran on 60 Vbeta and 13 Jbeta primers. Clones were sequenced by immunoSEQ multiplex PCR, and TCRdb holds only the in-frame ones, with some missing. The sample has 130,000 to 150,000 clones, 70% to 80% seen once. Input material: PBMCs. These TCRs come from a female donor in good health and CMV-seronegative.

The V and J genes are TRBV7-9 and TRBJ1-5, with a weak D call TRBD1 (6 bases). Germline V gives CDR1 SEHNR, CDR2 FQNEAQ (reference sequence). This CDR3 contains 15 residues. V lost 5 bases to trimming and J lost 0 bases, with 11 bases between them. As DNA, the CDR3 is TGTGCCAGCAGCCTAGGGACATATAGCAATCAGCCCCAGCATTTT. Residues: CASSLGTYSNQPQHF.

This clone was counted a single time. This chain joins TRBV7-2 and TRBJ2-2; D possibly corresponds to TRBD2 (7 bases). The length of the CDR3 is 18 residues. V was clipped by 1 base and J by 3 bases, with 18 bases between them. Germline V gene data show CDR1 as SGHTA and CDR2 as FQGNSA. The CDR3 coding sequence is TGTGCCAGCAGCTTAGATCGGGGGGCCGTGAGGGACACCGGGGAGCTGTTTTTT. Translation: CASSLDRGAVRDTGELFF.

The rearrangement links TRBV5-1 to TRBJ1-2; D might be TRBD1 (6 bases). Germline V lookup: CDR1 SGHRS, CDR2 YFSETQ. This CDR3 contains 15 residues. Trimming pared 0 bases from V and 1 base from J, leaving 10 bases between. The CDR3 DNA reads as TGCGCCAGCAGCTTGGACAGGGATGGTAACTATGGCTACACCTTC. Translating gives CASSLDRDGNYGYTF.

The genes are TRBV27 and TRBJ1-3; unclear D gene. CDR1 MNHEY and CDR2 SMNVEV come from the germline V gene (reference sequence). Trimming pared 1 base from V and 4 bases from J, leaving 11 bases between. The CDR3 runs 15 residues. The DNA of the CDR3 is TGTGCCAGCAGTTTATTATTCGGGGAAGGAAACACCATATATTTT. Its protein is CASSLLFGEGNTIYF.

The chain links TRBV18 to TRBJ1-2; D unresolved. Germline assignment: CDR1 KGHSH and CDR2 LQKENI. This CDR3 contains 13 residues. Trimming removed 0 bases from V and 7 bases from J, with 9 bases in between. CDR3 coding DNA: TGTGCCAGCTCACCACCTGCGGGAAGTGGCTACACCTTC. It translates to CASSPPAGSGYTF.

The V gene is TRBV7-2, the J gene TRBJ2-5; 9 positions agree with TRBD1. This CDR3 spans 19 amino acids. After removal of 2 bases from V and 3 bases from J, the junction contained 16 bases not matched to a gene. Germline assignment: CDR1 SGHTA and CDR2 FQGNSA. The chain's CDR3 is CASSLTPLRPRQGEETQYF. The CDR3 bases are TGTGCCAGCAGCTTAACACCCCTCCGGCCACGACAGGGGGAAGAGACCCAGTACTTC.

The chain employs TRBV7-9 and TRBJ1-1, with D possibly matching TRBD1 (6 bases). Germline-derived CDR1 and CDR2 are SEHNR and FQNEAQ (reference sequence). This CDR3 has 14 amino acids. The V gene lost 0 bases and the J gene lost 6 bases, with 11 bases spanning the gap. CDR3 DNA: TGTGCCAGCAGCTTAGCCACAGGGAGTCCTGAAGCTTTCTTT. Its translation is CASSLATGSPEAFF.

The chain uses TRBV5-4 and TRBJ2-5, with a weak D call TRBD2 (6 bases). Trimming shortened V by 0 bases and J by 4 bases, and 16 bases separated the two germline ends. Looked up from germline, CDR1 is SGHNT and CDR2 is YYREEE (reference sequence). CDR3 length equals 16 residues. In DNA form, the CDR3 reads TGTGCCAGCAGCTTGGCCACGGGCTTCGGGGGAGAGACCCAGTACTTC. Amino acids: CASSLATGFGGETQYF.

This chain links TRBV10-2 with TRBJ2-7; D gene uncertain. Germline loops: CDR1 WSHSY, CDR2 SAAADI. Trimming took 4 bases from V and 2 from J, leaving 12 bases between them. The CDR3 is 14 amino acids. The CDR3 is CASSGLNGPYEQYF. The CDR3 coding sequence is TGCGCCAGCAGTGGACTTAACGGTCCCTACGAGCAGTACTTC.

The chain combines TRBV25-1 with TRBJ1-2, with 7 bases identical to TRBD1. Germline CDR1 reads MGHDK; CDR2 reads SYGVNS. V lost 2 bases, J lost 4 bases, and 10 bases stayed unmatched. The CDR3 spans 16 residues. CDR3 in DNA: TGTGCCAGCAGTGAAGAAGGGGGCTACAGGGGCTATGGCTACACCTTC. Translation gives CASSEEGGYRGYGYTF.

This sequence joins TRBV27 and TRBJ2-1, with 12 bases fitting TRBD2. V was pared by 6 bases and J by 1 base, with 7 bases of the junction left unmatched. In germline, CDR1 is MNHEY, CDR2 SMNVEV (reference sequence). This CDR3 has 17 residues. CDR3 loop: CASRSLAGGTSYNEQFF. Here the CDR3 DNA reads TGTGCCAGCAGATCCCTAGCGGGGGGGACTTCCTACAATGAGCAGTTCTTC.

Here the CDR3 reads CSVDRGRYGYTF. The CDR3 coding sequence is TGCAGCGTTGACAGGGGTAGATATGGCTACACCTTC. The gene calls are TRBV29-1 and TRBJ1-2, with D maybe TRBD1 (6 bases). Germline values: CDR1 SQVTM, CDR2 ANQGSEA. CDR3 length: 12 amino acids. Trimming removed 3 bases at V and 5 bases at J, with 10 bases between.

This clone was observed once. This chain connects TRBV7-6 to TRBJ2-7; D is unclear. V gave up 1 base and J gave up 4 bases, with 14 bases separating them. The CDR3 runs 15 residues. The germline V gene has CDR1 SGHVS and CDR2 FNYEAQ. CDR3 protein: CASSLDWQATYEQYF. The CDR3, as DNA: TGTGCCAGCAGCTTAGATTGGCAGGCGACGTACGAGCAGTACTTC.

This chain joins TRBV2 and TRBJ1-2, with D maybe TRBD1 (6 bases). The germline gives CDR1 SNHLY, CDR2 FYNNEI. This CDR3 has 14 residues. V was clipped by 4 bases and J by 2 bases, with 11 bases between them. The chain's CDR3 is CASSGGRGNYGYTF. CDR3 coding DNA: TGTGCCAGCAGTGGTGGCAGGGGAAACTATGGCTACACCTTC.

The chain recombines TRBV28 with TRBJ2-2, with D possibly being TRBD2 (7 bases). The CDR3 is 18 amino acids. From germline, CDR1 is MDHEN and CDR2 SYDVKM. Trimming left V 5 bases short and J 0 bases short, with 19 bases between. In DNA form, the CDR3 reads TGTGCCAGCAGTCCCGTCGGGGAGGGGGTATCGAACACCGGGGAGCTGTTTTTT. Encoded protein: CASSPVGEGVSNTGELFF.

V and J are TRBV5-4 and TRBJ2-5, with 8 bases that match TRBD2. Per the germline V gene, CDR1 is SGHNT and CDR2 is YYREEE (reference sequence). CDR3 length: 14 residues. V lost 6 bases to trimming and J lost 4 bases; unmatched junction nucleotides: 8. The CDR3 loop is CASNRGGGVETQYF. CDR3 DNA sequence: TGTGCCAGCAACCGGGGGGGCGGGGTAGAGACCCAGTACTTC.

This clone has just a few counts. This rearrangement joins TRBV27 to TRBJ1-1; 7 bases fit TRBD1. Germline V CDR1 and CDR2: MNHEY, SMNVEV (reference sequence). This CDR3 spans 14 amino acids. V dropped 5 bases and J dropped 3; count of bases not matched to a gene: 6. CDR3 in DNA: TGTGCCAGCAGTAGCCGACAGGGAGACACTGAAGCTTTCTTT. Amino acids: CASSSRQGDTEAFF.

The chain employs TRBV6-1 and TRBJ2-3; TRBD2 might be the D (6 bases). This CDR3 has 14 residues. V dropped 5 bases and J dropped 2 bases, with 11 bases sitting between them. The germline V gene encodes CDR1 MNHNS and CDR2 SASEGT. The CDR3 protein is CASSRRGNTDTQYF. The CDR3, as DNA: TGTGCCAGCAGTCGTCGGGGGAACACAGATACGCAGTATTTT.

J is TRBJ1-2 and V is TRBV30; 7 bases are a match to TRBD1. CDR1 and CDR2 from the germline V gene are GTSNPN and SVGIG (reference sequence). The CDR3 sequence is 13 residues long. J was trimmed by 3 bases and V by 4 bases; bases with no gene match: 5. The CDR3 protein is CAWNDGTDYGYTF. The CDR3 bases are TGTGCCTGGAACGACGGGACAGACTATGGCTACACCTTC.

The V call is TRBV7-8, the J call TRBJ1-1, with D perhaps matching TRBD1 (5 bases). With 5 bases removed from V and 10 bases from J, the gap between germline ends came to 11 bases. Germline CDR1 is SGHVS and CDR2 is FQNEAQ. This CDR3 has 11 residues. The CDR3 coding sequence is TGTGCCAGCAGCCACCAGGGAAGAGCTTTCTTT. Translation: CASSHQGRAFF.

DNA for the CDR3: TGTGCCATCAGTGAAAGGACAGGGGGGACAGATACGCAGTATTTT. Translation: CAISERTGGTDTQYF. J is TRBJ2-3 and V is TRBV10-3; 10 bases agree with TRBD1. This CDR3 is built from 15 residues. Germline CDR1 is ENHRY and CDR2 is SYGVKD. V lost 3 bases and J lost 3; bases outside the gene matches: 3.

The chain joins TRBV29-1 to TRBJ2-5, with TRBD1 as a possible D gene (6 bases). Trimming left V 6 bases short and J 2 bases short, with 7 bases between. In germline, CDR1 is SQVTM, CDR2 ANQGSEA. The CDR3 sequence is 11 residues long. The CDR3 region is CSVGGQETQYF. In nucleotides, the CDR3 is TGCAGCGTAGGGGGACAAGAGACCCAGTACTTC.

The rearrangement joins TRBV7-8 to TRBJ2-3, with D unclear. Trimming pared 0 bases from V and 4 bases from J, leaving 14 bases between. Per germline, CDR1 SGHVS and CDR2 FQNEAQ. The CDR3 contains 16 residues. The CDR3 bases are TGTGCCAGCAGCTTAGCGGCCTTCAGTGGTGCAGATACGCAGTATTTT. This translates into CASSLAAFSGADTQYF.

The V call is TRBV30, the J call TRBJ1-3, with D unclear. V lost 4 bases to trimming and J lost 0 bases, with 4 bases between them. CDR1 is GTSNPN and CDR2 is SVGIG in the germline V gene (reference sequence). The CDR3 has 12 amino acids. CDR3: CAWTYSGNTIYF. The CDR3 DNA reads TGTGCCTGGACTTACTCTGGAAACACCATATATTTT.

The chain couples TRBV5-5 to TRBJ2-5, with 10 bases that match TRBD1. The CDR3 spans 14 residues. In germline, CDR1 is SGHKS, CDR2 YYEKEE (reference sequence). V lost 4 bases and J lost 5; bases outside the gene matches: 5. This chain's CDR3 is CASSPTGGVETQYF. CDR3 nucleotides: TGTGCCAGCAGCCCGACAGGGGGCGTTGAGACCCAGTACTTC.

The rearrangement uses TRBV7-2 and TRBJ1-4, with 7 bases fitting TRBD1. V shed 5 bases and J 2 bases; nucleotides not matched to a gene: 2. The CDR3 runs 14 residues. Per germline, CDR1 SGHTA and CDR2 FQGNSA. Here the CDR3 reads CASSPTGTNEKLFF. The DNA for the CDR3 is TGTGCCAGCAGCCCGACAGGGACTAATGAAAAACTGTTTTTT.

To note about this clone: The same CDR3 is also encoded by other DNA sequences in this sample. This chain connects TRBV10-3 to TRBJ1-5; D remains unclear. CDR1 ENHRY and CDR2 SYGVKD come from the germline V gene. The ends were cut back, 3 bases at V and 7 bases at J, with 10 bases in the middle. CDR3 size: 13 residues. The CDR3 DNA reads as TGTGCCATCAGTGAAACCGGGAACCAGCCCCAGCATTTT. As protein: CAISETGNQPQHF.